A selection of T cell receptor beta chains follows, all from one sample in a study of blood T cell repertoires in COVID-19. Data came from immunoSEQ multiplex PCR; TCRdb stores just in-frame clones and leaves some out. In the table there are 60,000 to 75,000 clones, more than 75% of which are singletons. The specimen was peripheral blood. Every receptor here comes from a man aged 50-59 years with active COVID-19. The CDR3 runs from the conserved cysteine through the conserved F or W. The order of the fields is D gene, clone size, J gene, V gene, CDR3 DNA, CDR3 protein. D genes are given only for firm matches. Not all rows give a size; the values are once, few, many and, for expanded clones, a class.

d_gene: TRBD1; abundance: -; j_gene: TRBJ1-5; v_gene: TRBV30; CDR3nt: TGTGCCTGGGGGATAACAGGGGGCAATCAGCCCCAGCATTTT; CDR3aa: CAWGITGGNQPQHF
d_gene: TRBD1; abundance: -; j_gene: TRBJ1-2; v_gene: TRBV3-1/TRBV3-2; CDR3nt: TGTGCCAGCAGCCGCCAGGGACAGAATAACTATGGCTACACCTTC; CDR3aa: CASSRQGQNNYGYTF
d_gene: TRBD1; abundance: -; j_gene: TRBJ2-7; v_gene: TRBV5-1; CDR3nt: TGCGCCAGCAGCTTGGTAGGACAGGGGAACGAGCAGTACTTC; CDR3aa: CASSLVGQGNEQYF
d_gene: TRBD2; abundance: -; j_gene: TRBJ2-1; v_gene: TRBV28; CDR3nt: TGTGCCAGCAGTTTGGGAGGGGCGTCAAACCGTTTGGATGAGCAGTTCTTC; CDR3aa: CASSLGGASNRLDEQFF
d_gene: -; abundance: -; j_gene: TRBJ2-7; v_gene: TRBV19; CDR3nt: TGTGCCAGTAGTATCCAGGATTCCTACGAGCAGTACTTC; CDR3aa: CASSIQDSYEQYF
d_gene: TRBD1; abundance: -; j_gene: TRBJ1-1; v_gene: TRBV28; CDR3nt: TGTGCCAGCAAGGGGACAGACGAAGCTTTCTTT; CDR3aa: CASKGTDEAFF
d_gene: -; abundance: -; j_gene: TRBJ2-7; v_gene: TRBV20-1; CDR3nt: TGCAGTGCTAGGAGTGCTCACGAGCAGTACTTC; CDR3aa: CSARSAHEQYF
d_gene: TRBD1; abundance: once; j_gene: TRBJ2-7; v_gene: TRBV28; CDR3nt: TGTGCCAGCACCCCCCCATGGGGACAGGGTCTTAACGAGCAGTACTTC; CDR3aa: CASTPPWGQGLNEQYF
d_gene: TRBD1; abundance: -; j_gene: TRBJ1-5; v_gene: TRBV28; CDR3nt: TGTGCCAGCAGTACCATCCGACAGGGGGCAGTAGGCAATCAGCCCCAGCATTTT; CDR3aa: CASSTIRQGAVGNQPQHF
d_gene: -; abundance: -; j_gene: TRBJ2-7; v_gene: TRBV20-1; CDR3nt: TGCAGTGCTAGTCCAAGGGGCTCACTCCTGCGCGAGCAGTACTTC; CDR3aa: CSASPRGSLLREQYF
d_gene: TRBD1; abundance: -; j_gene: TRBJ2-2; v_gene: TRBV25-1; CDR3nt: TGTGCCAGCAGTGTAAGTCTCGGGACAGGGACCGGGGAGCTGTTTTTT; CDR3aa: CASSVSLGTGTGELFF
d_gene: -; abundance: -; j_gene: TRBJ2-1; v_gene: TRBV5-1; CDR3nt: TGCGCCAGCAGCTTCACTCCGAGCTCCTACAATGAGCAGTTCTTC; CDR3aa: CASSFTPSSYNEQFF
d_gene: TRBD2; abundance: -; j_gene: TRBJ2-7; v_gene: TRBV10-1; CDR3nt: TGCGCCAGCAGTGAAGGACTAGCGGGAGTTGAGCAGTACTTC; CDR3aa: CASSEGLAGVEQYF
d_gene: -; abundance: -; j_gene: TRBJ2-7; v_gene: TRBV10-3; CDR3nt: TGTGCCATCAGTGTCGGAGGATCGGCAGGGGCCTACGAGCAGTACTTC; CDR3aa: CAISVGGSAGAYEQYF
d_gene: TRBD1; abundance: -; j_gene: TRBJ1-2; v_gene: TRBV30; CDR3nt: TGTGCCTGGAGTGTCCCCAGGGGGCTATTCTACACCTTC; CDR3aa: CAWSVPRGLFYTF
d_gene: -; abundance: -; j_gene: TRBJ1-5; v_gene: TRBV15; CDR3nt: TGTGCCACCAGCAGAGACAGGGTGGGTAATCAGCCCCAGCATTTT; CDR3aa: CATSRDRVGNQPQHF
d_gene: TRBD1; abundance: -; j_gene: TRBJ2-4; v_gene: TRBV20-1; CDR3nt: TGCAGTGCTAGTGTCGGACAGGGATTCAACATTCAGTACTTC; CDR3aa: CSASVGQGFNIQYF
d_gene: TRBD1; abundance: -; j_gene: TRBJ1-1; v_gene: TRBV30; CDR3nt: TGTGCCTGGAGTGGGACAGGGGCGACCTACACTGAAGCTTTCTTT; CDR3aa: CAWSGTGATYTEAFF
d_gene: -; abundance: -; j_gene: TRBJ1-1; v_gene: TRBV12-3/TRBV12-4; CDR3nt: TGTGCCAGCAGTTTATATCCGAACACTGAAGCTTTCTTT; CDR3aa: CASSLYPNTEAFF
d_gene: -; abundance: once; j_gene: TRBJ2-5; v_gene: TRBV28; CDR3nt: TGTGCCAGCGGGGCATACCGGGACAACGAAGAGACCCAGTACTTC; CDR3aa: CASGAYRDNEETQYF
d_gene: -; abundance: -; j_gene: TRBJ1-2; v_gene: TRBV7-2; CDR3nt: TGTGCCAGCAGCCCCGGGGAAGTGGGTGGCTACACCTTC; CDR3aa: CASSPGEVGGYTF
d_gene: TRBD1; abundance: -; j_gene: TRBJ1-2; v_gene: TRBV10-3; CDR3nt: TGTGCCATCAGCGAGACAGGGCGAGGCTATGGCTACACCTTC; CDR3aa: CAISETGRGYGYTF
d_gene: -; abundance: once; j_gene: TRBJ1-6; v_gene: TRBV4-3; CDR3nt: TGCGCCAGCAGCCGGATCGGGAATTCACCCCTCCACTTT; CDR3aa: CASSRIGNSPLHF
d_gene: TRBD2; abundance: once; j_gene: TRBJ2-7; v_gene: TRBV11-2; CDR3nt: TGTGCCAGCAGCTTAAGGACGGGGGGATCCTACGAGCAGTACTTC; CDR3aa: CASSLRTGGSYEQYF
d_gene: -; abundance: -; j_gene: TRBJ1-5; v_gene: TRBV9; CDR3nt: TGTGCCAGCAGCGTAGGGCAGGGGACTCAGCCCCAGCATTTT; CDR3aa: CASSVGQGTQPQHF
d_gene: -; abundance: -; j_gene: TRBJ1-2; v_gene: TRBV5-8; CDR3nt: TGTGCCAGCAGCTTGGCCCTCGACAGAGCTTATGGCTACACCTTC; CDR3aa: CASSLALDRAYGYTF
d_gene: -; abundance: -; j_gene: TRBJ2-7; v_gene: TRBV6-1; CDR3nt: TGTGCCAGCAGTGACAGGGGCTACGAGCAGTACTTC; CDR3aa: CASSDRGYEQYF
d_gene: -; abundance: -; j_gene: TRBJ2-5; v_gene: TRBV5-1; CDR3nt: TGCGCCAGCAGTTTTGGGCAGTTAGAAGAGACCCAGTACTTC; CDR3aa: CASSFGQLEETQYF
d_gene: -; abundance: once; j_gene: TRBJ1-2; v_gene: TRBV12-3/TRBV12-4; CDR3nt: TGTGCCAGCAGCGACAGACTCTATGGCTACACCTTC; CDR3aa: CASSDRLYGYTF
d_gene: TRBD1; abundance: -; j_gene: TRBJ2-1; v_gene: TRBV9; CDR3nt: TGTGCCAGCAGCGAAGCCAGGGGGCTTTGGAATGAGCAGTTCTTC; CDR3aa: CASSEARGLWNEQFF
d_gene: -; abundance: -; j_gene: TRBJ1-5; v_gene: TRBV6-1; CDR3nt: TGTGCCAGCAGTGAAGCATTGATGCGGCGGAATAGCAATCAGCCCCAGCATTTT; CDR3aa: CASSEALMRRNSNQPQHF
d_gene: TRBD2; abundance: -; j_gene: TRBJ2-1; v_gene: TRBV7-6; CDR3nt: TGTGCCAGCAGCCTGGGACTAGCGGGAGTTATCTCCTACAATGAGCAGTTCTTC; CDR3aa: CASSLGLAGVISYNEQFF
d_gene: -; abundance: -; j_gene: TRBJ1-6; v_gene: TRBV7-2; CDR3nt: TGTGCCAGCAGCCACCTCTACGAGTCCCTCCACTTT; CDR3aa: CASSHLYESLHF
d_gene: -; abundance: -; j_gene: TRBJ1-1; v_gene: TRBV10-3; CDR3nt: TGTGCCATCAGTGCCGACCGACAGGCTGAAGCTTTCTTT; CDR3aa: CAISADRQAEAFF
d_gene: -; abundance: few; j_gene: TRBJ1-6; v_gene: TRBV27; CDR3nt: TGTGCCAGCAGTTTAAAAGGGTGGCCCCGGGGGTCCGCCTCGGGTTCACCCCTCCACTTT; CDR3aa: CASSLKGWPRGSASGSPLHF
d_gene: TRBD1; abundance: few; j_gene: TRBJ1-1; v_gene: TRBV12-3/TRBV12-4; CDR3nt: TGTGCCAGCTCGACAGGGTTCATCACTGAAGCTTTCTTT; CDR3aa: CASSTGFITEAFF
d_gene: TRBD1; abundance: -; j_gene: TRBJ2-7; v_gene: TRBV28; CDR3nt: TGTGCCAGCAGTGGACAGGGGGTCTACGAGCAGTACTTC; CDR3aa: CASSGQGVYEQYF
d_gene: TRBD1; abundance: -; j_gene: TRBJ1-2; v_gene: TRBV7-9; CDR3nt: TGTGCCAGCAGCTCATCGGGGACAGGGCCCTATGGCTACACCTTC; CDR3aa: CASSSSGTGPYGYTF
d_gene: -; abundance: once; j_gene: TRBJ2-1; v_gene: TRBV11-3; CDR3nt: TGTGCCAGCAGCCCGGGACTTTACAATGAGCAGTTCTTC; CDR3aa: CASSPGLYNEQFF
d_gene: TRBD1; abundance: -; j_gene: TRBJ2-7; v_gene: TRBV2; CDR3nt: TGTGCCAGCAGTGAGGGTGGACAGGGGGCCTACGAGCAGTACTTC; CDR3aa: CASSEGGQGAYEQYF
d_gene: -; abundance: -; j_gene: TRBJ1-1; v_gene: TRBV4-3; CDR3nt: TGCGCCAGCAGTCTTGTGAGAGGTGAAGCTTTCTTT; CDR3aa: CASSLVRGEAFF
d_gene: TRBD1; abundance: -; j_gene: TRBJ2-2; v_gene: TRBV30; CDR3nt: TGTGCCTGGAGTCCCCGGGACAGGGGCAGCACCGGGGAGCTGTTTTTT; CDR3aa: CAWSPRDRGSTGELFF
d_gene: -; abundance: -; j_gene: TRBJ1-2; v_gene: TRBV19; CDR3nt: TGTGCCAGTCGCGACGGGCAGGGAGGCTATGGCTACACCTTC; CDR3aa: CASRDGQGGYGYTF
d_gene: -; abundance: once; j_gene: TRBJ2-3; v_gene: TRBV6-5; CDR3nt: TGTGCCAGCAAGAGTTACACAGATACGCAGTATTTT; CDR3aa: CASKSYTDTQYF
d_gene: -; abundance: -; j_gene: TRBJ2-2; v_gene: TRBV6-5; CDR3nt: TGTGCCAGCAGAGGATCCGGAAGGCAGGGCGGGGAGCTGTTTTTT; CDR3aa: CASRGSGRQGGELFF
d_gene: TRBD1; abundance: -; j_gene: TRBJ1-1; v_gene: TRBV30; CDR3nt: TGTGCCTGGAGTGTACAGGGGAAGCCTGAAGCTTTCTTT; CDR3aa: CAWSVQGKPEAFF
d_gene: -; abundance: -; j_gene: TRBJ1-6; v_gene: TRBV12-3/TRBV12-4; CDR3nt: TGTGCCAGTCGGGGGGGAAATTCACCCCTCCACTTT; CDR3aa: CASRGGNSPLHF
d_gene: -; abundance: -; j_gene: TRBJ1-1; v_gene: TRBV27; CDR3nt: TGTGCCAGCAGTTTATATGCGGCGGTGGCGGGGAACACTGAAGCTTTCTTT; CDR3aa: CASSLYAAVAGNTEAFF
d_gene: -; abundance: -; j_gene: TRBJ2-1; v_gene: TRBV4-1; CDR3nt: TGCGCCAGCAGCCAAGATAGCCCCCCCTACAATGAGCAGTTCTTC; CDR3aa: CASSQDSPPYNEQFF
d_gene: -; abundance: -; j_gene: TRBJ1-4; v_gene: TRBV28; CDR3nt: TGTGCCAGCAGTTTTATGGGGCTCACTAATGAAAAACTGTTTTTT; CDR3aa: CASSFMGLTNEKLFF
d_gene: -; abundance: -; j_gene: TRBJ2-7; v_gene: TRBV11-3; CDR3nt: TGTGCCAGCAGCTTACGGGGCGGGATGGCCCCCTACGAGCAGTACTTC; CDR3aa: CASSLRGGMAPYEQYF
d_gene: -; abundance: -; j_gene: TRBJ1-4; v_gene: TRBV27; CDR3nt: TGTGCCAGCAGTTTTGGAGGGGCAACTAATGAAAAACTGTTTTTT; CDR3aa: CASSFGGATNEKLFF
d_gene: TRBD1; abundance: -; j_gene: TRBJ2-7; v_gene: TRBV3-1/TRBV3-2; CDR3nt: TGTGCCAGCAGCCCAACCCACAGGGGCCACGAGCAGTACTTC; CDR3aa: CASSPTHRGHEQYF
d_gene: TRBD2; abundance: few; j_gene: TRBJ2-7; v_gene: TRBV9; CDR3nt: TGTGCCAGCAGCGTGGGACTAGCGGGTGGGGGCAAGGACGAGCAGTACTTC; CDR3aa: CASSVGLAGGGKDEQYF
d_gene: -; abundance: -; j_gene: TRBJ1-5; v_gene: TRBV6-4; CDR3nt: TGTGCCAGCAGTGAGGACTATAGCAATCAGCCCCAGCATTTT; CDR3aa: CASSEDYSNQPQHF
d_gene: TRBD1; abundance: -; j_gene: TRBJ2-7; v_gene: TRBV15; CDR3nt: TGTGCCACCAGCAGGGCCCCTCTGGGACAGGGCTACGAGCAGTACTTC; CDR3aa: CATSRAPLGQGYEQYF
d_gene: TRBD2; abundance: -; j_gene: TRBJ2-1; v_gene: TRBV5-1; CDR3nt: TGCGCCAGCAGCGTTACTAGCGGGAGCTCCTACAATGAGCAGTTCTTC; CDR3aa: CASSVTSGSSYNEQFF
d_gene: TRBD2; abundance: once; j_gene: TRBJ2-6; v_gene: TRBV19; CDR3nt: TGTGCCAGTAGGGGACTACAAATCAGGTCTGGGGCCAACGTCCTGACTTTC; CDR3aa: CASRGLQIRSGANVLTF
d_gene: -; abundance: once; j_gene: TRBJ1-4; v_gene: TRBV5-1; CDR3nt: TGCGCCAGCAGCTTGGAGTCCAGGGGTAGTGAAAAACTGTTTTTT; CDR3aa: CASSLESRGSEKLFF
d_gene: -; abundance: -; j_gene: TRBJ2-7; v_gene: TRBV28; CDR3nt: TGTGCCAGCAGTTTAAGCGGACTCTCCTACGAGCAGTACTTC; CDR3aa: CASSLSGLSYEQYF